This TCR beta chain is drawn from a study of Ad26.COV2.S vaccination and SARS-CoV-2 variants. Across the study: Ad26.COV2.S, an intramuscular injection, was given once or twice 56 days apart. Broader study findings: Placebo recipients and vaccine recipients were similar in non-spike TCR breadth.

On this clone: What it recognizes is unknown.

This sample's treatment: 15 to 20 received Ad26.COV2.S at low or high dose, single or two shots; 5 received placebo; per-sample allocation not given. Day 63 after the first injection of vaccine or placebo was the sampling time. Within Boston, the person who donated was an adult of 18-55 years. An Ad26 vector expressing Wuhan-strain SARS-CoV-2 spike constituted the vaccine. Sequencing used immunoSEQ multiplex PCR; TCRdb keeps in-frame clones, though not all of them. The data hold hundreds of thousands of clones, with approximately 90% observed a single time. This material consisted of peripheral blood, taken in a trial of Ad26.COV2.S vaccine versus placebo. The receptor was derived from a person aged 18-60 years who received the Ad26.COV2.S COVID-19 vaccine or a placebo.

The CDR3 spells CASSPTGTRETQYF. CDR3 nucleotide sequence: TGTGCCAGCAGCCCGACAGGGACGAGAGAGACCCAGTACTTC. This chain links TRBV7-3 with TRBJ2-5; 7 bases are a match to TRBD1. Germline trimming cut 5 bases from V and 4 bases from J; bases unmatched to any gene: 7. Germline CDR1 SGHTA, CDR2 FQGTGA. There are 14 residues in the CDR3. The whole variable domain, remainder taken from reference TRBV7-3 and TRBJ2-5, is GAGVSQTPSNKVTEKGKYVELRCDPISGHTALYWYRQSLGQGPEFLIYFQGTGAADDSGLPNDRFFAVRPEGSVSTLKIQRTERGDSAVYLCASSPTGTRETQYFGPGTRLLVL.